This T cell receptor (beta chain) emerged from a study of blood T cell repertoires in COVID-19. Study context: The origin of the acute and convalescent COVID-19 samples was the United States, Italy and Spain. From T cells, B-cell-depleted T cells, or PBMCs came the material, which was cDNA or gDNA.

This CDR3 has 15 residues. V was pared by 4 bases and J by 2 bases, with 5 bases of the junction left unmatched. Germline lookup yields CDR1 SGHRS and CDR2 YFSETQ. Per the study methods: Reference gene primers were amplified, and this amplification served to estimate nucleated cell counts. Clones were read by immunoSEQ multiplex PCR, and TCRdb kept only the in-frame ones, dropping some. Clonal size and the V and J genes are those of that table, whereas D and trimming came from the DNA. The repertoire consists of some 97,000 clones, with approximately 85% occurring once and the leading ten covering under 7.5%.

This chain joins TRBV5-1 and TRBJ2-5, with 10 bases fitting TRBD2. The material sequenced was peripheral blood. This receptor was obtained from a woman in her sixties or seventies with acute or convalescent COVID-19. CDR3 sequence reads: CASSMRTSGQETQYF. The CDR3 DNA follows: TGCGCCAGCAGCATGCGGACTAGCGGACAAGAGACCCAGTACTTC.